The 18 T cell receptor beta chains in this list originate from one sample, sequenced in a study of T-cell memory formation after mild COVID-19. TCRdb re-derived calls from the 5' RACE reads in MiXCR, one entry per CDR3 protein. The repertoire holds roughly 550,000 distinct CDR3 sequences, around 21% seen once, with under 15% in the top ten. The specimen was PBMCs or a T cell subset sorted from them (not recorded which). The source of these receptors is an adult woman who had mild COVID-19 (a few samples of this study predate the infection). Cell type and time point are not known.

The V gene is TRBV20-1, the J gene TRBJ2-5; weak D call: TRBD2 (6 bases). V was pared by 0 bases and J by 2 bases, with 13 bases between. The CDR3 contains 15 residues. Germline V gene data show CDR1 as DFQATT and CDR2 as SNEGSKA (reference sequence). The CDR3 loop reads CSARDPAGWQETQYF. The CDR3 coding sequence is TGCAGTGCTAGAGATCCGGCGGGATGGCAAGAGACCCAGTACTTC.

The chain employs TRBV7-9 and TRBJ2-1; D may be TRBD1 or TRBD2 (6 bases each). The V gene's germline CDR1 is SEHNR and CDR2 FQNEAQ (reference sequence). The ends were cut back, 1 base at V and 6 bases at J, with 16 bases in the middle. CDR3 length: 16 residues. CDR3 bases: TGTGCCAGCAGCTTAGGTTCTTGGGGGGCGGGCAATGAGCAGTTCTTC. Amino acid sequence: CASSLGSWGAGNEQFF.

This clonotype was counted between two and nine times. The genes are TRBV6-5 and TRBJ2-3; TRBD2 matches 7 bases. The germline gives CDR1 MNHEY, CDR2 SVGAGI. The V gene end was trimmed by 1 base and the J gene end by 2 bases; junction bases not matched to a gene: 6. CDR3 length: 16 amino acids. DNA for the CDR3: TGTGCCAGCAGTTACTTTAGTGGGACTAACACAGATACGCAGTATTTT. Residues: CASSYFSGTNTDTQYF.

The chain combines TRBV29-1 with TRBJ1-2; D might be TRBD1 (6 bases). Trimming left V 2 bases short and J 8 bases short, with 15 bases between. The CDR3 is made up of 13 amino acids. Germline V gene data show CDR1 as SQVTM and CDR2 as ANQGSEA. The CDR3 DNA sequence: TGCAGCGTTGAACTTTCGATGGGGGGCGGCTACACCTTC. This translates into CSVELSMGGGYTF.

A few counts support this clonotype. Written as DNA, the CDR3 is TGCGCCAGCAGCCAAGAAACCAGTCGCAATGAGCAGTTCTTC. It translates to CASSQETSRNEQFF. The chain links TRBV4-1 to TRBJ2-1; D is undetermined. V was shortened by 0 bases and J by 6 bases, with 9 bases between the two germline ends. Germline values: CDR1 MGHRA, CDR2 YSYEKL. The CDR3 has 14 residues.

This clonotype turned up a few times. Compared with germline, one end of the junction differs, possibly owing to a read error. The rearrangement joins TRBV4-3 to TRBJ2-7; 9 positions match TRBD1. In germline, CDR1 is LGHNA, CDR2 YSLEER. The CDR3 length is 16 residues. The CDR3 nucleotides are TGCGCCAGCAGCCAAGTCCCCGGGACAGGGACCTATGAGCAGTACTTC. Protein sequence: CASSQVPGTGTYEQYF.

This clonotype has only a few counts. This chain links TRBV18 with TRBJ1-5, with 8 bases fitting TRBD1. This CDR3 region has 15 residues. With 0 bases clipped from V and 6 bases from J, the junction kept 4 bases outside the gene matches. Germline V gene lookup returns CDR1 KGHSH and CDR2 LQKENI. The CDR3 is CASSPPGQGSQPQHF. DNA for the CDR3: TGTGCCAGCTCACCACCAGGACAGGGAAGTCAGCCCCAGCATTTT.

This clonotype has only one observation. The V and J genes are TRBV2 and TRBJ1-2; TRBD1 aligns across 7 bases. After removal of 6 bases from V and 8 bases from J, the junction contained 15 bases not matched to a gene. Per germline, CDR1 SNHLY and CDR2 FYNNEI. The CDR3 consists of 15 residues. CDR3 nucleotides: TGTGCCAGCAGGATTCAGACAGGGCCGTCTCGGGGCTACACCTTC. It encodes CASRIQTGPSRGYTF.

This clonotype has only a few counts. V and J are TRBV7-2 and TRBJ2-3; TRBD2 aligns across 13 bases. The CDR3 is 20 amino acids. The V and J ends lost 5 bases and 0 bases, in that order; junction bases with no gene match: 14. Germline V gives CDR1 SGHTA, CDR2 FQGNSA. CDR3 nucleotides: TGTGCCAGCAGCCGTCGCACGACTAGCGGGGGGTTCGCTAGCACAGATACGCAGTATTTT. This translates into CASSRRTTSGGFASTDTQYF.

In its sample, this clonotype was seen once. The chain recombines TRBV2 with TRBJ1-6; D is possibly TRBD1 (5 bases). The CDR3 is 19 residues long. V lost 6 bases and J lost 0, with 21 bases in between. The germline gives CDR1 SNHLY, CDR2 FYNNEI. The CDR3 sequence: CASRSGGTVSFSYNSPLHF. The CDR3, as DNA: TGTGCCAGCAGATCGGGGGGGACGGTTTCCTTCTCCTATAATTCACCCCTCCACTTT.

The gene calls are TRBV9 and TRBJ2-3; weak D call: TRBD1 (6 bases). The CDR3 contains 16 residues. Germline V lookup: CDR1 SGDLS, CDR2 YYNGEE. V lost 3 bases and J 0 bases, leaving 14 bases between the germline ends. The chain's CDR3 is CASSALQGVSTDTQYF. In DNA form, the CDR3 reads TGTGCCAGCAGCGCACTACAGGGTGTGAGCACAGATACGCAGTATTTT.

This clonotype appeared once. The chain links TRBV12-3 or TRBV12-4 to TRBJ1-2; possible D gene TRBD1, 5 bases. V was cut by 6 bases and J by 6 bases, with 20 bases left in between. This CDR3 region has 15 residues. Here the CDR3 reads CASSQYTGPGNGYTF. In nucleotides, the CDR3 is TGTGCCAGCAGCCAGTACACCGGGCCAGGGAATGGCTACACCTTC.

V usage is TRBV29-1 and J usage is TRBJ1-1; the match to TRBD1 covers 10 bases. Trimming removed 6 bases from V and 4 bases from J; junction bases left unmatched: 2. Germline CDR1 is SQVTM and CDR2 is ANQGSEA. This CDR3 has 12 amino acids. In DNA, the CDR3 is TGCAGCGTGGGACAGGGGAGCACTGAAGCTTTCTTT. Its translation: CSVGQGSTEAFF. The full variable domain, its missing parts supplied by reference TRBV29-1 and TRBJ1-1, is SAVISQKPSRDICQRGTSLTIQCQVDSQVTMMFWYRQQPGQSLTLIATANQGSEATYESGFVIDKFPISRPNLTFSTLTVSNMSPEDSSIYLCSVGQGSTEAFFGQGTRLTVV.

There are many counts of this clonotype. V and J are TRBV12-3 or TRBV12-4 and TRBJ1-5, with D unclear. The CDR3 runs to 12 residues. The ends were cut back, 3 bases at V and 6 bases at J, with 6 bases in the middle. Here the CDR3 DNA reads TGTGCCAGCAGTTTGTTGTCTCAGCCCCAGCATTTT. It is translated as CASSLLSQPQHF.

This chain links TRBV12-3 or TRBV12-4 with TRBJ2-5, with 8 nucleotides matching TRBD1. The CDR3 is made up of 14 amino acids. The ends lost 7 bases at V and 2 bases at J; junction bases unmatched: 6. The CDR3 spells CASTPTGGQETQYF. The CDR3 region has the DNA TGTGCCAGCACCCCCACAGGGGGTCAAGAGACCCAGTACTTC.

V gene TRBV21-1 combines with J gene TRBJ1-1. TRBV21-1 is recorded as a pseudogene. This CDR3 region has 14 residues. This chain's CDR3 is CASSNRMSDTEAFF. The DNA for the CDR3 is TGTGCCAGCAGCAACCGGATGTCTGACACTGAAGCTTTCTTT.

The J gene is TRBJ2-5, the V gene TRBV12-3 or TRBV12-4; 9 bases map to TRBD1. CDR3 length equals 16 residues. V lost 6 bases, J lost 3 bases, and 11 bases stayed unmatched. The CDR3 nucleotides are TGTGCCAGCAGCCTAGGGACAGGGTTGTACAAAGAGACCCAGTACTTC. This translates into CASSLGTGLYKETQYF.

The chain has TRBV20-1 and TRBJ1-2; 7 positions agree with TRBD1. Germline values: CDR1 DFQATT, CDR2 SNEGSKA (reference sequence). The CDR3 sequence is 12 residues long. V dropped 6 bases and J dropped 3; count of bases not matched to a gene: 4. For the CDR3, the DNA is TGCAGTGCCGAGACAGGGCACTATGGCTACACCTTC. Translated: CSAETGHYGYTF.